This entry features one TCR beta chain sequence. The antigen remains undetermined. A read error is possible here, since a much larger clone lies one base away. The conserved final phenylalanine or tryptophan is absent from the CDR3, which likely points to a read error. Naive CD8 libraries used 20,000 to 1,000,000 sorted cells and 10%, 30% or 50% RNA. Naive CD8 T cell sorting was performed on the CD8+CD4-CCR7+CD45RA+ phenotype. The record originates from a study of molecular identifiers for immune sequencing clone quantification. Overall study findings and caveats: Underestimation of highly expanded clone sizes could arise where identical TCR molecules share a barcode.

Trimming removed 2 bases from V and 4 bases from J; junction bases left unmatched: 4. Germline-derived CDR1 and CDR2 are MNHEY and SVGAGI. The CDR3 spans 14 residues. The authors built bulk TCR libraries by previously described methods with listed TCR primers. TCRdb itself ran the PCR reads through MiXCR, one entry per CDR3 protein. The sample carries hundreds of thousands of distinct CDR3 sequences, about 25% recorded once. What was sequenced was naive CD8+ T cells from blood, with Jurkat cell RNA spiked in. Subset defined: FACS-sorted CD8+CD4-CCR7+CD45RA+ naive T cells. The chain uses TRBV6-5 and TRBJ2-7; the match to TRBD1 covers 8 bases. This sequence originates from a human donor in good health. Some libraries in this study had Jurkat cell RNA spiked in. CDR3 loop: CASSYLDRVYEQYS. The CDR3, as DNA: TGTGCCAGCAGTTACCTGGACAGGGTGTACGAGCAGTACTCC.